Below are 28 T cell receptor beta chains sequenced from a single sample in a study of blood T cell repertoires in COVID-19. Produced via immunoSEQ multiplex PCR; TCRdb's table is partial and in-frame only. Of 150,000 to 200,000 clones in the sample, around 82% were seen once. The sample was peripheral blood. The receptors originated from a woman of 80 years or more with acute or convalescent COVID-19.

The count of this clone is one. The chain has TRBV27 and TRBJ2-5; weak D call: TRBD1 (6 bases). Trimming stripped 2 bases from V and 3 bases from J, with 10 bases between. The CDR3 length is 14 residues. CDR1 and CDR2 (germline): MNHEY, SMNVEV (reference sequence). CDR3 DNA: TGTGCCAGCAGTTTAAAGGACAGAGAAGAGACCCAGTACTTC. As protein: CASSLKDREETQYF.

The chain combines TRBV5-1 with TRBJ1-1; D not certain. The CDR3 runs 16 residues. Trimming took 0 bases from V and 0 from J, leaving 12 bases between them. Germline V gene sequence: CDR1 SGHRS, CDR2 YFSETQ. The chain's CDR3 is CASSLDESPVNTEAFF. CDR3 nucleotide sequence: TGCGCCAGCAGCTTGGATGAGTCCCCGGTGAACACTGAAGCTTTCTTT.

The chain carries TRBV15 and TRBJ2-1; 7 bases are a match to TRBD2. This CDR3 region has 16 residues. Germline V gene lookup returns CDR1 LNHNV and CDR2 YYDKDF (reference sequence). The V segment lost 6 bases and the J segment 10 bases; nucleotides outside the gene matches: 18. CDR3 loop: CATRSERGSPREEQFF. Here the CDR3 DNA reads TGTGCCACCAGATCCGAGCGGGGTTCCCCTCGGGAAGAGCAGTTCTTC.

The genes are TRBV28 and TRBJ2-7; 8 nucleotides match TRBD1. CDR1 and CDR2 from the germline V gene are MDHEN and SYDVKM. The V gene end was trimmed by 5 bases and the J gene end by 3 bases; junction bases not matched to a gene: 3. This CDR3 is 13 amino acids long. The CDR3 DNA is TGTGCCAGCAGTATTGACAGGGGCTACGAGCAGTACTTC. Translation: CASSIDRGYEQYF.

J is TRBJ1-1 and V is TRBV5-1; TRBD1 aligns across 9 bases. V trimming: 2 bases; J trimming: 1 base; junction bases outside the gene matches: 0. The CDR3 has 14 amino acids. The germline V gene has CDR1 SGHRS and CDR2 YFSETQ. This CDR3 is CASSLQGANTEAFF. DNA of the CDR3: TGCGCCAGCAGCTTACAGGGGGCGAACACTGAAGCTTTCTTT.

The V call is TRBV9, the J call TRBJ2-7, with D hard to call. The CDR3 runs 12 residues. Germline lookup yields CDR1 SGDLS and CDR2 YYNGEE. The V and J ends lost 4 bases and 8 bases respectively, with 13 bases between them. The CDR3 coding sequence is TGTGCCAGCAGCCCCGCGTTCTTTCAGCAGTACTTC. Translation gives CASSPAFFQQYF.

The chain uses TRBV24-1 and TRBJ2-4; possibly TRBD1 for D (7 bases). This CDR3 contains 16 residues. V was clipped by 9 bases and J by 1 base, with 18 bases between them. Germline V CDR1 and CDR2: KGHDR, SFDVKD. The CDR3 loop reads CATSKSGGLAKNIQYF. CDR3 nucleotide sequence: TGTGCCACCTCAAAGTCAGGGGGGCTCGCCAAAAACATTCAGTACTTC.

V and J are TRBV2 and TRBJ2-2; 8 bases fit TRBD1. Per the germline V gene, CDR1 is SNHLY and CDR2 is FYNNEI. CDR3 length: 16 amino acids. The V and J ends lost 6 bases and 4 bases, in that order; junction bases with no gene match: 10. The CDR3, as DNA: TGTGCCAGCAGATTGGACAGGGCTTTACCCACCGGGGAGCTGTTTTTT. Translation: CASRLDRALPTGELFF.

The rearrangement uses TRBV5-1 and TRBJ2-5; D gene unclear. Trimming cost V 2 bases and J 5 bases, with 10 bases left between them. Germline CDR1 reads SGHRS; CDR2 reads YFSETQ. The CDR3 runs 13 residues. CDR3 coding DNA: TGCGCCAGCAGCTTAGGAGATTGGGAGACCCAGTACTTC. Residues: CASSLGDWETQYF.

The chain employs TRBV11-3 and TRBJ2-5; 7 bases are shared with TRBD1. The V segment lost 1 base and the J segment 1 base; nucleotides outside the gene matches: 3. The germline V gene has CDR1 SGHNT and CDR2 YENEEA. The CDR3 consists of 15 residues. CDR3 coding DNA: TGTGCCAGCAGCTTAGCAGGGGGACCCCAAGAGACCCAGTACTTC. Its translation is CASSLAGGPQETQYF. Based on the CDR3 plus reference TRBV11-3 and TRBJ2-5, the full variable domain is EAGVVQSPRYKIIEKKQPVAFWCNPISGHNTLYWYLQNLGQGPELLIRYENEEAVDDSQLPKDRFSAERLKGVDSTLKIQPAELGDSAVYLCASSLAGGPQETQYFGPGTRLLVL.

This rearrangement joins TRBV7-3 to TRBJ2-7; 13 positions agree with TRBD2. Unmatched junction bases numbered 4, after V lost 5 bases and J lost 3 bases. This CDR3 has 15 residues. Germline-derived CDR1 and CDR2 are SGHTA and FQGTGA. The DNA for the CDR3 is TGTGCCAGCAGCCGCCGGACTAGCGGGAGCTACGAGCAGTACTTC. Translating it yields CASSRRTSGSYEQYF.

CDR3 protein: CASSVVGEDDEQYF. CDR3 bases: TGTGCCAGCAGCGTAGTAGGTGAGGATGACGAGCAGTACTTC. The chain employs TRBV9 and TRBJ2-7; D remains ambiguous. The CDR3 is 14 amino acids. Germline V lookup: CDR1 SGDLS, CDR2 YYNGEE. The germline V and J ends were trimmed by 0 bases and 5 bases, with 12 bases remaining between them.

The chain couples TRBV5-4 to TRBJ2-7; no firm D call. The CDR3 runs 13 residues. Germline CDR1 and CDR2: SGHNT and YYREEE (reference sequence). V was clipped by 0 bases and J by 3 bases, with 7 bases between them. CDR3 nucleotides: TGTGCCAGCAGCTTGGGGTTCAGCTACGAGCAGTACTTC. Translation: CASSLGFSYEQYF.

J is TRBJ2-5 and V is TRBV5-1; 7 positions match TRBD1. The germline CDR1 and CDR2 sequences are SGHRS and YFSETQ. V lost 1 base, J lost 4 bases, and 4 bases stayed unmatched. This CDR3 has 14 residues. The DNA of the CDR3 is TGCGCCAGCAGCTTGCTGGGACAGAGAGAGACCCAGTACTTC. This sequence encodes CASSLLGQRETQYF.

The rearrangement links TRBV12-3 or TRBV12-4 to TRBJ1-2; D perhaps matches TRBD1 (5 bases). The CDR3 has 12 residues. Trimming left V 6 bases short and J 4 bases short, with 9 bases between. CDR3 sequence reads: CASRQGPYGYTF. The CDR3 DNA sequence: TGTGCCAGCAGGCAGGGCCCCTATGGCTACACCTTC.

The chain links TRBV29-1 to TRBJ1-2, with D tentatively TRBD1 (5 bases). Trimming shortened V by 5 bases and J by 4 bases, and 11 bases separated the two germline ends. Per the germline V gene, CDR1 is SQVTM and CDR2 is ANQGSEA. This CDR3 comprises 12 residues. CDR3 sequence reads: CSVPGLGYGYTF. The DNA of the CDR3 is TGCAGCGTTCCGGGACTCGGCTATGGCTACACCTTC.

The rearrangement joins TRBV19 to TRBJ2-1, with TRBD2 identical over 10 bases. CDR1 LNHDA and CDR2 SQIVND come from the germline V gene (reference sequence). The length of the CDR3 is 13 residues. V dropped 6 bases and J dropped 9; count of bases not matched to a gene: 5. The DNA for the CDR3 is TGTGCCAGTAGAGGGACTAGCGTGGGTGAGCAGTTCTTC. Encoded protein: CASRGTSVGEQFF.

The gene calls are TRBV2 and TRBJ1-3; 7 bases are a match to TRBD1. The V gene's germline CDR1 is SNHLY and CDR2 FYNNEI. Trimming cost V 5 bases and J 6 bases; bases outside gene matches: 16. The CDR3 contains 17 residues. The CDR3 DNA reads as TGTGCCAGCAGTACAGGGGCTAGTGGGGGTGGGAAAAACACCATATATTTT. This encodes CASSTGASGGGKNTIYF.

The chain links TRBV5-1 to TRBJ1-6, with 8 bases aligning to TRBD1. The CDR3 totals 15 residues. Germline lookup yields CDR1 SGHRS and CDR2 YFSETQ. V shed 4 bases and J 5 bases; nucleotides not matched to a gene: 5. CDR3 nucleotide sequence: TGCGCCAGCAGCCGATGGACAGGGAATAATTCACCCCTCCACTTT. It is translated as CASSRWTGNNSPLHF.

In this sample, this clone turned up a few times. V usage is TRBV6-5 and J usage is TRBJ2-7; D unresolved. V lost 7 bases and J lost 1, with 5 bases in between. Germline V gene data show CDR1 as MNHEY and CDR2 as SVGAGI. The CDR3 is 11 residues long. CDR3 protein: CASTLSYEQYF. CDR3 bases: TGTGCCAGCACCCTGTCCTACGAGCAGTACTTC.

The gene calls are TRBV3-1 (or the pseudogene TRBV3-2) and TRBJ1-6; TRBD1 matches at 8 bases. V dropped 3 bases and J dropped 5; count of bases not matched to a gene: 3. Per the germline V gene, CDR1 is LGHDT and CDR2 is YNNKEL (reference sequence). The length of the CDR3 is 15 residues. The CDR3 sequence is CASSQGQVNNSPLHF. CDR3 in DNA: TGTGCCAGCAGCCAGGGACAGGTGAATAATTCACCCCTCCACTTT.

CDR3 in DNA: TGCGCCAGCAGCTTAACCCAAGCCTTTGGCGAGCAGTACTTC. It specifies CASSLTQAFGEQYF. The chain carries TRBV5-1 and TRBJ2-7; D not certain. Trimming removed 2 bases from V and 6 bases from J, with 15 bases in between. CDR1 and CDR2 from the germline V gene are SGHRS and YFSETQ. CDR3 length equals 14 residues. Based on the CDR3 plus reference TRBV5-1 and TRBJ2-7, the full variable domain is KAGVTQTPRYLIKTRGQQVTLSCSPISGHRSVSWYQQTPGQGLQFLFEYFSETQRNKGNFPGRFSGRQFSNSRSEMNVSTLELGDSALYLCASSLTQAFGEQYFGPGTRLTVT.

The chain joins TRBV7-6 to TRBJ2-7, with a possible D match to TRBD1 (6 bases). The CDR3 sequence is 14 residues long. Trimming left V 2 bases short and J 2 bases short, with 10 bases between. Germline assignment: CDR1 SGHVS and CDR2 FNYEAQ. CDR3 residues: CASSLTGKTYEQYF. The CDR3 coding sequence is TGTGCCAGCAGCTTAACAGGGAAGACCTACGAGCAGTACTTC.

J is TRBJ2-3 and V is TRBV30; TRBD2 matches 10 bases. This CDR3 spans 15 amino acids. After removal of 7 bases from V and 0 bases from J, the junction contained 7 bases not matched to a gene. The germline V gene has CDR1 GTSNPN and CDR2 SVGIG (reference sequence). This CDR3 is CASKGLATSTDTQYF. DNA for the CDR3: TGTGCCTCGAAGGGACTAGCGACTAGCACAGATACGCAGTATTTT. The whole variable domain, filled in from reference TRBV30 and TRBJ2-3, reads SQTIHQWPATLVQPVGSPLSLECTVEGTSNPNLYWYRQAAGRGLQLLFYSVGIGQISSEVPQNLSASRPQDRQFILSSKKLLLSDSGFYLCASKGLATSTDTQYFGPGTRLTVL.

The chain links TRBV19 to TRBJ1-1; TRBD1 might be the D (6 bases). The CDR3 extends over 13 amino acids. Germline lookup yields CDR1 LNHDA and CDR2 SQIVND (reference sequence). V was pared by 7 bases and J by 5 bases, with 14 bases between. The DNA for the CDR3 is TGTGCCAGTACGGGCAGGGGAGGGACTGAAGCTTTCTTT. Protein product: CASTGRGGTEAFF.

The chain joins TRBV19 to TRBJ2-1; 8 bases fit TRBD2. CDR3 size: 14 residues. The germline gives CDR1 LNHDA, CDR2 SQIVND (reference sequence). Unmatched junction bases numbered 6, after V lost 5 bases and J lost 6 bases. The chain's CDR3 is CASSRGGIGNEQFF. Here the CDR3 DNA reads TGTGCCAGTAGTCGGGGGGGAATCGGCAATGAGCAGTTCTTC.

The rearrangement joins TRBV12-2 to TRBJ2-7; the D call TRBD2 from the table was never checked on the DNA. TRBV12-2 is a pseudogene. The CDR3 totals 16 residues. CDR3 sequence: CASRFQTSIPPYEQYF. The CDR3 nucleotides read TGTGCAAGTCGCTTCCAAACTTCTATCCCCCCATACGAGCAGTACTTC.

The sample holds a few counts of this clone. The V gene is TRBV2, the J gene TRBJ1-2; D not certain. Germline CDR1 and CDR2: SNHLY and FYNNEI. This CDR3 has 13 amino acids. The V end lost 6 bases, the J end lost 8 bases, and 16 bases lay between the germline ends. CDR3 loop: CASSEGSFSGYTF. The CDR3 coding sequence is TGTGCCAGCAGCGAGGGCAGCTTTTCCGGCTACACCTTC.